In this sample, the clone carrying this T cell receptor beta chain turned up once. The V and J ends lost 0 bases and 7 bases respectively, with 12 bases between them. Germline lookup yields CDR1 MRHNA and CDR2 SNTAGT. This CDR3 has 14 amino acids. These data belong to a study of human T cells and chemical hapten exposure. At the level of the study: Patch testing was performed with 0.01% DPC on the upper back, with reading at 6 days.

Time point indicated: patch test 1, 2 weeks after DPC sensitization. Stated treatment: therapeutic diphenylcyclopropenone sensitization with weekly scalp DPC. Alopecia patients, 18 to 70 years old and DPC-suitable, served as donors. TCRdb called the RACE reads again in MiXCR, with one record for every CDR3 protein. The sample shows about 120,000 distinct CDR3 sequences, approximately 13% of them seen only once. The specimen comprised whole blood, sampled in connection with sensitization to the hapten diphenylcyclopropenone (DPC). The gene calls are TRBV6-4 and TRBJ1-1; D is uncertain. This clonotype was obtained from a man between 18 and 35 years old with alopecia areata. Some clones in this sample may be carry-over from other donors' samples. The CDR3 nucleotides are TGTGCCAGCAGTGACTCAGCCAGATCTGTTGAAGCTTTCTTT. Translation gives CASSDSARSVEAFF.